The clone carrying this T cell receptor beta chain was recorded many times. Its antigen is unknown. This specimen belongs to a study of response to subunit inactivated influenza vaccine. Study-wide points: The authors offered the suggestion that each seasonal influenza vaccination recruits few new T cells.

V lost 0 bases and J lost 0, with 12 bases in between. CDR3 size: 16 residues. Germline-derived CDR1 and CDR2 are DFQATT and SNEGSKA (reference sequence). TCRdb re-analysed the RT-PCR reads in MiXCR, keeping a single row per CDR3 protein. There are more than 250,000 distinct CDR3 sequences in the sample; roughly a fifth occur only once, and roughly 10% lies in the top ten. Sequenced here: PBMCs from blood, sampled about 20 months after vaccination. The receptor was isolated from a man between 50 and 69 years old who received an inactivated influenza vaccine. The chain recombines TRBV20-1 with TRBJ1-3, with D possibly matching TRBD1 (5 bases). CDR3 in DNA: TGCAGTGCTAGAGATCATACAGGAGGCTCTGGAAACACCATATATTTT. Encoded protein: CSARDHTGGSGNTIYF.